This T cell receptor beta chain comes out of a study of shared clonotypes between healthy human individuals. Study outcomes and limitations: It was observed that around 5% of naive CD4 clonotypes were shared across a few donors. The study's rarefaction showed incomplete sorted-subset sequencing despite large depth.

The CDR3 runs to 17 residues. V gave up 6 bases and J gave up 0 bases, with 17 bases separating them. Germline values: CDR1 MNHEY, CDR2 SMNVEV (reference sequence). The table came from immunoSEQ multiplex PCR; TCRdb's copy has only in-frame clones and leaves some out. The repertoire holds about 1.1 million clones, with about 80% as singletons. In the case of this clone: What it binds is not known.

This TCR came from a man between 18 and 29 years old in good health. Some clones in this sample may be carry-over from other donors' samples. V gene TRBV27 combines with J gene TRBJ2-2; either TRBD1 or TRBD2 may fit D (6 bases each). The sample comprised memory CD4+ T cells from PBMCs. Subset described: CD45RA-negative fraction. The CDR3 reads CASRASWGASNTGELFF. CDR3 nucleotides: TGTGCCAGCAGGGCGAGTTGGGGGGCCTCGAACACCGGGGAGCTGTTTTTT.